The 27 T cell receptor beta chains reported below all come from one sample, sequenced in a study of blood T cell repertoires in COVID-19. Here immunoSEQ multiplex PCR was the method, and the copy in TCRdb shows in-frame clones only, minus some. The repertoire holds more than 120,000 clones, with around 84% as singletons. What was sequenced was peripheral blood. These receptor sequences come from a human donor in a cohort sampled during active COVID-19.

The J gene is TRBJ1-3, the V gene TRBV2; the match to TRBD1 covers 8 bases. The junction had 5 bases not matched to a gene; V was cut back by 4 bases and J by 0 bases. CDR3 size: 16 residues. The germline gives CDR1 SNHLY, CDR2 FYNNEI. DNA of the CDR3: TGTGCCAGCAGTGGTCCGACAGGGGACTCTGGAAACACCATATATTTT. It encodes CASSGPTGDSGNTIYF.

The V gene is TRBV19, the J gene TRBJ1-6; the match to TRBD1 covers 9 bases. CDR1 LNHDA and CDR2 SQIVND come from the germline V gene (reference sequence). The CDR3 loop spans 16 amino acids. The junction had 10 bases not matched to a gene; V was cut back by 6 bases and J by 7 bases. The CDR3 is CASSTPGTGTNSPLHF. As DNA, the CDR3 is TGTGCCAGTAGCACTCCTGGGACAGGGACCAATTCACCCCTCCACTTT.

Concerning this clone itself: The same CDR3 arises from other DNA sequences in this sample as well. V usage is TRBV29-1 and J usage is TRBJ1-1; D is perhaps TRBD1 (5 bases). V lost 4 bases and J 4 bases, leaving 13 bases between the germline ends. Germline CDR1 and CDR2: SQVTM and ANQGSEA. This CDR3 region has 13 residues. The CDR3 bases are TGCAGCGTTGTTCTCCAGGGTTCCACTGAAGCTTTCTTT. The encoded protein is CSVVLQGSTEAFF.

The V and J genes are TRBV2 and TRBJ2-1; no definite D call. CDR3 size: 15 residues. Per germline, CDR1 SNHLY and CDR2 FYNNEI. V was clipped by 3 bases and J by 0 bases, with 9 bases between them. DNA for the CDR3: TGTGCCAGCAGTGATCAGAGGAGCTCCTACAATGAGCAGTTCTTC. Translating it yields CASSDQRSSYNEQFF.

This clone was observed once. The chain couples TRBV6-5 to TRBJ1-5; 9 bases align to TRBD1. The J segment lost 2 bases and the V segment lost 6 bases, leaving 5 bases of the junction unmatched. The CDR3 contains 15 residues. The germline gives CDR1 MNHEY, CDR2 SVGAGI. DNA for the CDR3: TGTGCCAGCAGCGTGGACAGGGGTCGCAATCAGCCCCAGCATTTT. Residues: CASSVDRGRNQPQHF.

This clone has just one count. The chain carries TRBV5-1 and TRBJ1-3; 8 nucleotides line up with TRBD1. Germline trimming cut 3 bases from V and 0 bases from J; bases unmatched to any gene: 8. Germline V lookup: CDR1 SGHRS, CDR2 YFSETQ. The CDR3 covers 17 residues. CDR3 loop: CASSSRGLPSSGNTIYF. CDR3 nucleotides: TGCGCCAGCAGCTCCAGGGGGCTGCCCAGCTCTGGAAACACCATATATTTT.

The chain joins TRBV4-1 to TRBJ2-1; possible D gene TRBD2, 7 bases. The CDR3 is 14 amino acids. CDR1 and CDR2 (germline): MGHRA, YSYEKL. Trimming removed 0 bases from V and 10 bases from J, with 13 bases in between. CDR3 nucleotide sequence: TGCGCCAGCAGCCAAGAGGGGGGGGCGGCCGAGCAGTTCTTC. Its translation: CASSQEGGAAEQFF.

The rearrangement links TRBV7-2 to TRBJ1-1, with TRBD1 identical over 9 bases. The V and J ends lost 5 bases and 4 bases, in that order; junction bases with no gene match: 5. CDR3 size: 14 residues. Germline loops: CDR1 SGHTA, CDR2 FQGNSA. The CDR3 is CASSPRTGATEAFF. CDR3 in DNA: TGTGCCAGCAGCCCTCGGACAGGGGCCACTGAAGCTTTCTTT.

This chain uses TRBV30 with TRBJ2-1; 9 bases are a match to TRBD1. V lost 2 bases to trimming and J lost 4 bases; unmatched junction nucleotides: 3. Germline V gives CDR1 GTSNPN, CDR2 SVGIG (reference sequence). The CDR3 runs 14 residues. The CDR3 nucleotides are TGTGCCTGGAGTACCGGGACAGGGTACAATGAGCAGTTCTTC. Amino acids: CAWSTGTGYNEQFF.

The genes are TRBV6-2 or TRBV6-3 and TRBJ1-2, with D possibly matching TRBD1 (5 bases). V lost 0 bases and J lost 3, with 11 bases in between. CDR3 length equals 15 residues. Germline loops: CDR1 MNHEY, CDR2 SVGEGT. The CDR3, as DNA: TGTGCCAGCAGTTACTCGGCAGGGTTCCACTATGGCTACACCTTC. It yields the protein CASSYSAGFHYGYTF.

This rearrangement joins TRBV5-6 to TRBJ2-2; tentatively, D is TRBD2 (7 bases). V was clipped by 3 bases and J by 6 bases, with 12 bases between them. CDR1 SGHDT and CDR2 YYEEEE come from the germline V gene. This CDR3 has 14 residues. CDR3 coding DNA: TGTGCCAGCAGCTGGGGGGGGCCCGCCGGGGAGCTGTTTTTT. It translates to CASSWGGPAGELFF.

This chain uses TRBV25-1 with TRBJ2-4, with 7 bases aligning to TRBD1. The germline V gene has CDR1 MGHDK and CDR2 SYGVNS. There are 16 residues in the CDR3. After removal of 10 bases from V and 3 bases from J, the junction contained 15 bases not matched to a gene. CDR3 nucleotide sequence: TGTGCCAAGAACCTCCGGGACAGCCAAGGCAAAAACATTCAGTACTTC. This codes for CAKNLRDSQGKNIQYF.

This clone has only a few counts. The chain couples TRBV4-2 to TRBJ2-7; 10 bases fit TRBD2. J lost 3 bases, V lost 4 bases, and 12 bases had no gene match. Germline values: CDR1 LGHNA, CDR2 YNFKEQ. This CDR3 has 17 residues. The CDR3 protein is CASSPRRGSGGFYEQYF. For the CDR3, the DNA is TGTGCCAGCAGCCCCCGACGAGGTAGCGGGGGGTTCTACGAGCAGTACTTC.

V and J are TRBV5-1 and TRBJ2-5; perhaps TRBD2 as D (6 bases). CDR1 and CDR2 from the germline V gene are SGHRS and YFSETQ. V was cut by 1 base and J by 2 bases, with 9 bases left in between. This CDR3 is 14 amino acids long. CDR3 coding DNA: TGCGCCAGCAGCTTGTCTGGGGGGCAAGAGACCCAGTACTTC. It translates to CASSLSGGQETQYF.

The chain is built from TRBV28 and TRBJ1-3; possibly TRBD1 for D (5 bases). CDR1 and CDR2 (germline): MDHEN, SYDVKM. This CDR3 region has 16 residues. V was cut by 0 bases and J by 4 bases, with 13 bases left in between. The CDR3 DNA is TGTGCCAGCAGTTTATGGCAGGGCCGGGGGGGAAACACCATATATTTT. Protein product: CASSLWQGRGGNTIYF.

CDR3: CASSLQGVNIQYF. As DNA, the CDR3 is TGTGCCAGCAGCCTCCAGGGGGTAAACATTCAGTACTTC. The rearrangement links TRBV14 to TRBJ2-4, with 7 bases fitting TRBD1. Germline-derived CDR1 and CDR2 are SGHDN and FVKESK. This CDR3 has 13 amino acids. The V gene end was trimmed by 4 bases and the J gene end by 6 bases; junction bases not matched to a gene: 3.

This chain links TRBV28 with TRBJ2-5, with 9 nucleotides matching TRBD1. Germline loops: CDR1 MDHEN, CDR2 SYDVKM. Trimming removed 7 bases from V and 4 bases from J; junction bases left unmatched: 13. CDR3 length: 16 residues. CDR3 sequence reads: CASTLPGQGRGETQYF. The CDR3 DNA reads TGTGCCAGCACCCTCCCGGGACAGGGTAGGGGAGAGACCCAGTACTTC.

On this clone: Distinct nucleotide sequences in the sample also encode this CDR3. DNA of the CDR3: TGTGCCAGCAGCGTACGGACTAGCACAGATACGCAGTATTTT. Protein product: CASSVRTSTDTQYF. V usage is TRBV9 and J usage is TRBJ2-3; TRBD2 is a possible D gene (5 bases). Germline CDR1 is SGDLS and CDR2 is YYNGEE. Trimming removed 1 base from V and 0 bases from J, with 6 bases in between. The CDR3 totals 14 residues.

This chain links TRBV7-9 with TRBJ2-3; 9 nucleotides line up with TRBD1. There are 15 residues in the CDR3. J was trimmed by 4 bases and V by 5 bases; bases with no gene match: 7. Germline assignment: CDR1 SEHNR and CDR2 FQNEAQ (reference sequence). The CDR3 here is CASSTGQGVADTQYF. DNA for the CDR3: TGTGCCAGCAGCACGGGACAGGGAGTCGCAGATACGCAGTATTTT.

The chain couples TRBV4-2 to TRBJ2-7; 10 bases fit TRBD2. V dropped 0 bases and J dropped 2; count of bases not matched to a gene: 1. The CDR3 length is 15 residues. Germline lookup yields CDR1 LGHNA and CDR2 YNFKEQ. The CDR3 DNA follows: TGTGCCAGCAGCCAAGAACTAGCGGGACCCTACGAGCAGTACGTC. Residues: CASSQELAGPYEQYV.

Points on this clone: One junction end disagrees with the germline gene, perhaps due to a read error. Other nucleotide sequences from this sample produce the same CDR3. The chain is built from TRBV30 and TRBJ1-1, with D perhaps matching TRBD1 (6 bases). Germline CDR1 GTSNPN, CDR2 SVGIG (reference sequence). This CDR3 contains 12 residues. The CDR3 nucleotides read TGTGCCTGTGACAGGCCCAACACTGAAGCCTTCTTT. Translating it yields CACDRPNTEAFF.

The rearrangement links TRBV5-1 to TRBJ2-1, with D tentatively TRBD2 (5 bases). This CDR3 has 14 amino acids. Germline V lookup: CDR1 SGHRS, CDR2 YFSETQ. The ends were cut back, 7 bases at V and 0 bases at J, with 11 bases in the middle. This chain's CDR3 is CASESGLSYNEQFF. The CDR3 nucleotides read TGCGCCAGCGAGTCCGGACTCTCCTACAATGAGCAGTTCTTC. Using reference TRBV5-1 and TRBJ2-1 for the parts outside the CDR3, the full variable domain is KAGVTQTPRYLIKTRGQQVTLSCSPISGHRSVSWYQQTPGQGLQFLFEYFSETQRNKGNFPGRFSGRQFSNSRSEMNVSTLELGDSALYLCASESGLSYNEQFFGPGTRLTVL.

The CDR3 reads CASLQGLLNYGYTF. Written as DNA, the CDR3 is TGTGCCAGCCTCCAGGGGTTACTAAACTATGGCTACACCTTC. The chain recombines TRBV2 with TRBJ1-2; perhaps TRBD1 as D (6 bases). The CDR3 loop spans 14 amino acids. Germline V gives CDR1 SNHLY, CDR2 FYNNEI. Trimming removed 8 bases at V and 2 bases at J, with 15 bases between.

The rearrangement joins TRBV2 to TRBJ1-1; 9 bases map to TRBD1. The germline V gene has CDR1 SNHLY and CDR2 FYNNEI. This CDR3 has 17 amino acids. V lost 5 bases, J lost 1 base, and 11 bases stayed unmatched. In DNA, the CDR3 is TGTGCCAGCAGTCCTGGGGTGAACAGGGGGCAGAACACTGAAGCTTTCTTT. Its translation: CASSPGVNRGQNTEAFF. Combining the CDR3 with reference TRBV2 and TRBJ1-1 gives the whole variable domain EPEVTQTPSHQVTQMGQEVILRCVPISNHLYFYWYRQILGQKVEFLVSFYNNEISEKSEIFDDQFSVERPDGSNFTLKIRSTKLEDSAMYFCASSPGVNRGQNTEAFFGQGTRLTVV.

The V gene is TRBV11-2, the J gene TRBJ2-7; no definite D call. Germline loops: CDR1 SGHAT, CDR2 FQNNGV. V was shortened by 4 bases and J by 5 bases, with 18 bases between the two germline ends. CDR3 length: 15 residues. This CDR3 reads CASSSRTNPPDEQYF. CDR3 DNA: TGTGCCAGCAGCTCCCGAACGAACCCCCCGGACGAGCAGTACTTC.

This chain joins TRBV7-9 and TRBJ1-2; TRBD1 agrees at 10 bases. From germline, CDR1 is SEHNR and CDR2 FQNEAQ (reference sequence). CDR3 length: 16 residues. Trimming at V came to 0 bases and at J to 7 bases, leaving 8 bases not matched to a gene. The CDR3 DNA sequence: TGTGCCAGCAGCTTAGCTCTTGGGACAGGGGCGGCTGGCTACACCTTC. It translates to CASSLALGTGAAGYTF.

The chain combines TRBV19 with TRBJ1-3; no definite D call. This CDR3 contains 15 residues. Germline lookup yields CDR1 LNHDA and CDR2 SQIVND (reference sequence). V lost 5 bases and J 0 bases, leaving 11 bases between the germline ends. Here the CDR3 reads CASSSGSDSGNTIYF. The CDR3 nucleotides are TGTGCCAGTAGTTCCGGGTCAGACTCTGGAAACACCATATATTTT.